These T cell receptor beta chains were read from a single sample in a study of blood T cell repertoires in COVID-19. Profiling relied on immunoSEQ multiplex PCR, and the TCRdb table lists in-frame clones only, not all of them. Of tens of thousands of clones in the sample, 85% to 95% are singletons; the top ten hold approximately 2.8%. The sequencing input was peripheral blood. The receptors originated from a human donor in a cohort sampled during active COVID-19. The CDR3 runs from the conserved cysteine through the conserved F or W. The D gene is left open where the match is weak. Where a row states a size, it is once, few, many or the class of an expanded clone; other rows omit it.

>TRBV7-8|TRBD2|few|TRBJ2-1
TGTGCCAGCAGCGACAGACTAGCGGGGGGGCAGGGGAATGAGCAGTTCTTC
CASSDRLAGGQGNEQFF
>TRBV19|NA|NA|TRBJ2-4
TGTGCCAGTAGTAGACTTCTTTCAGGGGTCCCCGGGTACTTC
CASSRLLSGVPGYF
>TRBV3-1/TRBV3-2|TRBD1|NA|TRBJ2-2
TGTGCCAGCAGCTACCGACAGGGCGGCGGGGAGCTGTTTTTT
CASSYRQGGGELFF
>TRBV5-8|NA|once|TRBJ2-3
TGTGCCAGCAGCTTGACGGGGGCAGGGGGTCCCACAGATACGCAGTATTTT
CASSLTGAGGPTDTQYF
>TRBV28|TRBD2|NA|TRBJ2-1
TGTGCCAGCAGTTTGACTAGCGGGGGGAACAATGAGCAGTTCTTC
CASSLTSGGNNEQFF
>TRBV6-5|TRBD1|NA|TRBJ1-1
TGTGCCAGCAGCGGTCGACAGGGAACTGAAGCTTTCTTT
CASSGRQGTEAFF
>TRBV7-9|NA|NA|TRBJ1-1
TGTGCCAGCACCACACGAGGAGAACCTGAAGCTTTCTTT
CASTTRGEPEAFF
>TRBV4-3|NA|NA|TRBJ1-4
TGCGCCAGCAGCTCCGGTGGGGCAGTTTTTAATGAAAAACTGTTTTTT
CASSSGGAVFNEKLFF
>TRBV27|NA|few|TRBJ1-5
TGTGCCAGCAGTTTGGCAGGACAGCCCCAGCATTTT
CASSLAGQPQHF
>TRBV30|NA|NA|TRBJ1-5
TGTGCCTGGAGTGTACAATGGGGGCTAGGGCAGCCCCAGCATTTT
CAWSVQWGLGQPQHF
>TRBV28|NA|NA|TRBJ1-6
TGTGCCAGCAGTTTTTTCGCAGGGGACAATTCACCCCTCCACTTT
CASSFFAGDNSPLHF
>TRBV24-1|TRBD1|NA|TRBJ2-2
TGTGCCACCAGTGACCCTGGGACAGGGAGGAACACCGGGGAGCTGTTTTTT
CATSDPGTGRNTGELFF
>TRBV5-8|TRBD1|NA|TRBJ1-1
TGTGCCAGCAGCGCAGAGCCAGGGGGTTTGGCCACTGAAGCTTTCTTT
CASSAEPGGLATEAFF
>TRBV7-9|TRBD1|NA|TRBJ1-4
TGTGCCAGCAGCTTATTGGGACAGGGATCTTCTCTCGAAAAACTGTTTTTT
CASSLLGQGSSLEKLFF
>TRBV5-1|NA|NA|TRBJ2-5
TGCGCCAGCAGCTTGAATGAGGCATTCGAGACCCAGTACTTC
CASSLNEAFETQYF
>TRBV6-6|NA|NA|TRBJ1-1
TGTGCCAGCAGCTGGAACACTGAAGCTTTCTTT
CASSWNTEAFF
>TRBV7-9|NA|NA|TRBJ1-3
TGTGCCAGCAGCACCGGGACACTTGGAAACACCATATATTTT
CASSTGTLGNTIYF
>TRBV29-1|TRBD1|NA|TRBJ1-1
TGCAGCGTTGGCGACAGGGGGCAAGGGAACACTGAAGCTTTCTTT
CSVGDRGQGNTEAFF
>TRBV5-4|TRBD1|few|TRBJ2-2
TGTGCCAGCAGCCGGGACAGGGCGGCCGAGGAGCTGTTTTTT
CASSRDRAAEELFF
>TRBV2|TRBD2|NA|TRBJ2-3
TGTGCCAGTGGGACTAGCGGCTACACAGATACGCAGTATTTT
CASGTSGYTDTQYF
>TRBV28|NA|NA|TRBJ2-3
TGTGCCAGCAGCAAACTGACAGATACGCAGTATTTT
CASSKLTDTQYF
>TRBV5-4|TRBD1|NA|TRBJ1-4
TGTGCCAGCAGCTTGGTAACAGGGGAAATCTCAACTAATGAAAAACTGTTTTTT
CASSLVTGEISTNEKLFF
>TRBV9|NA|NA|TRBJ2-1
TGTGCCAGCAGCGTCCGTGTACGCGGTTCCTACAATGAGCAGTTCTTC
CASSVRVRGSYNEQFF
>TRBV6-5|NA|few|TRBJ2-2
TGTGCCAGCCCGGACAGCTTCACCGGGGAGCTGTTTTTT
CASPDSFTGELFF
>TRBV7-9|NA|NA|TRBJ2-3
TGTGCCAGCAGCTTAAGTGTACAGATAAACACAGATACGCAGTATTTT
CASSLSVQINTDTQYF